The 12 T cell receptor beta chains presented below share a single source sample, sequenced in a study of blood T cell repertoires in COVID-19. Clones were sequenced by immunoSEQ multiplex PCR, and TCRdb holds only the in-frame ones, with some missing. Of some 400,000 clones listed, over 75% were seen once; the top ten hold 2% to 2.5%. The sample comprised peripheral blood. These receptors all come from a woman aged 55-69 years with COVID-19, enrolled during active disease.

The chain is built from TRBV3-1 (or the pseudogene TRBV3-2) and TRBJ2-7, with 10 positions matching TRBD2. Germline V gene data show CDR1 as LGHDT and CDR2 as YNNKEL (reference sequence). Trimming cost V 4 bases and J 5 bases; bases outside gene matches: 2. This CDR3 contains 13 residues. The CDR3 sequence: CASSPSGGHEQYF. The CDR3 DNA reads TGTGCCAGCAGCCCTAGCGGGGGCCACGAGCAGTACTTC.

This rearrangement joins TRBV18 to TRBJ1-6; 7 bases match TRBD1. Germline CDR1 is KGHSH and CDR2 is LQKENI. Trimming at V came to 5 bases and at J to 7 bases, leaving 11 bases not matched to a gene. The CDR3 totals 16 residues. The CDR3 DNA reads as TGTGCCAGCTCAGAACAGACAGGGCGCCCCAATTCACCCCTCCACTTT. Protein product: CASSEQTGRPNSPLHF.

CDR3 DNA sequence: TGTGCCAGCAGCTTAGTTGGTAGCGGGGGGTTACGCTCCTACAATGAGCAGTTCTTC. This translates into CASSLVGSGGLRSYNEQFF. The J gene is TRBJ2-1, the V gene TRBV11-2; 10 positions match TRBD2. Losses at the gene ends were 1 base for V and 0 bases for J; bases not matched to a gene: 9. The CDR3 has 19 residues. Germline V gene lookup returns CDR1 SGHAT and CDR2 FQNNGV.

The chain employs TRBV2 and TRBJ1-5, with D unresolved. Germline V gene sequence: CDR1 SNHLY, CDR2 FYNNEI. The germline V and J ends were trimmed by 6 bases and 5 bases, with 14 bases remaining between them. This CDR3 has 14 amino acids. CDR3 in DNA: TGTGCCAGCAGCCGCCGGCCAGGTGATCAGCCCCAGCATTTT. Translated: CASSRRPGDQPQHF.

The rearrangement joins TRBV28 to TRBJ1-6, with TRBD1 matching over 9 bases. Unmatched junction bases numbered 4, after V lost 6 bases and J lost 10 bases. The germline gives CDR1 MDHEN, CDR2 SYDVKM. CDR3 size: 13 residues. This CDR3 is CASSDRGDSPLHF. The CDR3, as DNA: TGTGCCAGCAGCGACAGGGGGGACTCACCCCTCCACTTT.

The rearrangement links TRBV6-6 to TRBJ2-7; 10 bases fit TRBD1. Germline V gene lookup returns CDR1 MNHNY and CDR2 SVGAGI (reference sequence). Unmatched junction bases numbered 9, after V lost 5 bases and J lost 5 bases. The CDR3 is 15 amino acids. CDR3 nucleotides: TGTGCCAGCAGTCCTCCGGGACAGGGGAGCAACGAGCAGTACTTC. Residues: CASSPPGQGSNEQYF.

The J gene is TRBJ1-5, the V gene TRBV27; D is perhaps TRBD1 (6 bases). CDR3 length equals 15 residues. With 6 bases removed from V and 2 bases from J, the gap between germline ends came to 14 bases. CDR1 MNHEY and CDR2 SMNVEV come from the germline V gene (reference sequence). The CDR3 is CASSLWGQGNQPQHF. In nucleotides, the CDR3 is TGTGCCAGCAGCCTTTGGGGGCAAGGCAATCAGCCCCAGCATTTT.

This rearrangement joins TRBV5-1 to TRBJ1-1, with TRBD1 matching 7 bases. CDR1 SGHRS and CDR2 YFSETQ come from the germline V gene. There are 17 residues in the CDR3. After removal of 0 bases from V and 0 bases from J, the junction contained 8 bases not matched to a gene. CDR3 nucleotide sequence: TGCGCCAGCAGCTTGGCGGACAGGCGCCTCATGAACACTGAAGCTTTCTTT. Protein product: CASSLADRRLMNTEAFF. Supplemented by reference TRBV5-1 and TRBJ1-1, the full variable domain reads KAGVTQTPRYLIKTRGQQVTLSCSPISGHRSVSWYQQTPGQGLQFLFEYFSETQRNKGNFPGRFSGRQFSNSRSEMNVSTLELGDSALYLCASSLADRRLMNTEAFFGQGTRLTVV.

This chain connects TRBV28 to TRBJ2-1; 7 positions agree with TRBD2. In germline, CDR1 is MDHEN, CDR2 SYDVKM. Trimming cost V 5 bases and J 7 bases; bases outside gene matches: 5. CDR3 length equals 13 residues. The CDR3 protein is CASSLGEGNEQFF. The CDR3 DNA reads as TGTGCCAGCAGTCTGGGGGAGGGAAATGAGCAGTTCTTC. Full variable domain (outside the CDR3, taken from reference TRBV28 and TRBJ2-1): DVKVTQSSRYLVKRTGEKVFLECVQDMDHENMFWYRQDPGLGLRLIYFSYDVKMKEKGDIPEGYSVSREKKERFSLILESASTNQTSMYLCASSLGEGNEQFFGPGTRLTVL.

The chain employs TRBV6-5 and TRBJ1-5; D may be TRBD1 (5 bases). V was trimmed by 4 bases and J by 3 bases, leaving 16 bases between them. The CDR3 is made up of 16 amino acids. Germline V lookup: CDR1 MNHEY, CDR2 SVGAGI. DNA for the CDR3: TGTGCCAGCAGTTCTCTGACCGGGGGATCCAATCAGCCCCAGCATTTT. Its protein is CASSSLTGGSNQPQHF.

The chain carries TRBV19 and TRBJ2-5, with 8 bases fitting TRBD1. The CDR3 runs to 16 residues. Germline V CDR1 and CDR2: LNHDA, SQIVND (reference sequence). The trim removed 1 base at V and 5 bases at J, leaving 9 bases unmatched. DNA for the CDR3: TGTGCCAGTAGTATAGGGTACAGGGGGGAAGGGGAGACCCAGTACTTC. It is translated as CASSIGYRGEGETQYF.

The genes are TRBV5-6 and TRBJ2-7; 10 nucleotides match TRBD1. Germline loops: CDR1 SGHDT, CDR2 YYEEEE. This CDR3 comprises 15 residues. J gave up 5 bases and V 4 bases, and 9 bases lay outside the gene matches. The CDR3 reads CASSPTDRGLHEQYF. DNA for the CDR3: TGTGCCAGCAGCCCGACAGACAGGGGGCTTCACGAGCAGTACTTC.